The 29 T cell receptor beta chains given below trace back to one sample, sequenced in a study of T-cell reconstitution after alpha-beta-depleted transplantation in children. Unique molecular identifiers were incorporated during preparation of the TCRbeta library. MiXCR, applied by TCRdb to the PCR reads, yields one record per CDR3 protein. The table has a few hundred thousand distinct CDR3 sequences, more than 20% seen once. The sequencing used PBMCs, mostly from graft donor cells, collected 180 days after TCRalphabeta/CD19-depleted stem cell transplant. The receptors here all came from a male patient aged 10 to 17 who had a stem cell transplant for acute lymphoblastic leukemia, so the T cells may come from the graft donor.

The table lists this clonotype with a few counts. The chain recombines TRBV5-1 with TRBJ2-5; 10 nucleotides agree with TRBD2. This CDR3 has 17 amino acids. After removal of 7 bases from V and 1 base from J, the junction contained 13 bases not matched to a gene. CDR1 SGHRS and CDR2 YFSETQ come from the germline V gene. In nucleotides, the CDR3 is TGCGCCAGCGTCGAGATTAGCGGGAGGAGATTCCAAGAGACCCAGTACTTC. Protein product: CASVEISGRRFQETQYF.

This chain connects TRBV3-1 to TRBJ2-7; TRBD1 matches 11 bases. This CDR3 comprises 15 residues. CDR1 and CDR2 from the germline V gene are LGHDT and YNNKEL (reference sequence). V shed 4 bases, J shed 0 bases, and the junction held 2 bases outside the gene matches. CDR3 DNA: TGTGCCAGCAGCCGGACAGGGGGCGTCTCCTACGAGCAGTACTTC. Translation: CASSRTGGVSYEQYF.

About this clonotype itself: Germline and junction disagree at one end, which may indicate a read error. The J gene is TRBJ2-3, the V gene TRBV15; D remains unclear. In germline, CDR1 is LNHNV, CDR2 YYDKDF (reference sequence). This CDR3 contains 14 residues. In DNA, the CDR3 is TGTACCACCCAGAAGACTCCTTTCACAGATACGCAGTATTTT. It yields the protein CTTQKTPFTDTQYF.

V and J are TRBV3-1 and TRBJ2-1, with a weak D call TRBD2 (6 bases). The CDR3 length is 16 residues. Germline CDR1 reads LGHDT; CDR2 reads YNNKEL (reference sequence). V gave up 1 base and J gave up 10 bases, with 20 bases separating them. CDR3 sequence (DNA): TGTGCCAGCAGCCAAGTCGGGCCCCTCACCGGGAGAGAGCAGTTCTTC. Amino acid sequence: CASSQVGPLTGREQFF.

This clonotype was detected only a few times. V usage is TRBV4-1 and J usage is TRBJ1-1, with D possibly matching TRBD1 (5 bases). This CDR3 spans 14 amino acids. Trimming stripped 1 base from V and 6 bases from J, with 12 bases between. CDR1 and CDR2 from the germline V gene are MGHRA and YSYEKL. In DNA, the CDR3 is TGCGCCAGCAGCCAAGGACCAGGGAGGGCTGAAGCTTTCTTT. The encoded protein is CASSQGPGRAEAFF.

The genes are TRBV5-1 and TRBJ1-1; 7 bases are a match to TRBD1. V lost 2 bases, J lost 0 bases, and 13 bases stayed unmatched. The CDR3 is made up of 18 amino acids. The germline CDR1 and CDR2 sequences are SGHRS and YFSETQ. The CDR3 DNA sequence: TGCGCCAGCAGCTTCCCCGACAGGGACGGGGATATGAACACTGAAGCTTTCTTT. Residues: CASSFPDRDGDMNTEAFF.

In this sample, this clonotype turned up a few times. The chain employs TRBV5-5 and TRBJ2-6; possibly TRBD1 for D (5 bases). CDR1 and CDR2 from the germline V gene are SGHKS and YYEKEE (reference sequence). The germline V and J ends were trimmed by 1 base and 3 bases, with 11 bases remaining between them. The CDR3 is made up of 16 amino acids. The CDR3 region has the DNA TGTGCCAGCAGCTTGACACAGGTCTATGGGGCCAACGTCCTGACTTTC. Amino acid sequence: CASSLTQVYGANVLTF.

This clonotype appeared a few times. The chain couples TRBV4-1 to TRBJ2-3; D is perhaps TRBD1 (5 bases). V shed 3 bases and J shed 0 bases, with 7 bases lying between them. Germline-derived CDR1 and CDR2 are MGHRA and YSYEKL. The CDR3 extends over 14 amino acids. The CDR3: CASSHDSSTDTQYF. The CDR3 bases are TGCGCCAGCAGCCACGACAGTAGCACAGATACGCAGTATTTT.

This clonotype showed up just a few times. The chain links TRBV29-1 to TRBJ2-5; weak D call: TRBD2 (5 bases). This CDR3 is 12 amino acids long. V was clipped by 6 bases and J by 6 bases, with 14 bases between them. CDR1 is SQVTM, CDR2 ANQGSEA, per germline. This CDR3 is CSVRMEAKTQYF. Here the CDR3 DNA reads TGCAGCGTCCGAATGGAGGCGAAGACCCAGTACTTC.

This chain joins TRBV12-5 and TRBJ2-5; D is unclear. The CDR3 runs 15 residues. V was shortened by 3 bases and J by 0 bases, with 11 bases between the two germline ends. The germline V gene encodes CDR1 LGHNT and CDR2 FRNRAP. CDR3 sequence (DNA): TGTGCTAGTGGTTTTGATCCAGTGTACCAAGAGACCCAGTACTTC. Translation: CASGFDPVYQETQYF.

The gene calls are TRBV14 and TRBJ2-2; D is undetermined. The germline V and J ends were trimmed by 3 bases and 6 bases, with 11 bases remaining between them. The CDR3 length is 14 residues. Per germline, CDR1 SGHDN and CDR2 FVKESK. In DNA, the CDR3 is TGTGCCAGCAGCCACTATGTCTACCCCGGGGAGCTGTTTTTT. Its protein is CASSHYVYPGELFF.

The V call is TRBV20-1, the J call TRBJ2-7; TRBD2 might be the D (5 bases). CDR1 DFQATT and CDR2 SNEGSKA come from the germline V gene (reference sequence). The CDR3 totals 12 residues. V was shortened by 0 bases and J by 3 bases, with 6 bases between the two germline ends. CDR3 loop: CSAREDFYEQYF. CDR3 in DNA: TGCAGTGCTAGAGAGGACTTCTACGAGCAGTACTTC.

This chain uses TRBV5-1 with TRBJ1-1; D perhaps matches TRBD1 (6 bases). Trimming stripped 4 bases from V and 0 bases from J, with 13 bases between. The length of the CDR3 is 15 residues. Germline CDR1 SGHRS, CDR2 YFSETQ. The CDR3 loop is CASSPRTGLNTEAFF. CDR3 sequence (DNA): TGCGCCAGCAGCCCCCGTACAGGGTTGAACACTGAAGCTTTCTTT.

This clonotype was recorded a few times. This rearrangement joins TRBV7-6 to TRBJ1-3; 9 bases line up with TRBD1. V lost 3 bases, J lost 1 base, and 4 bases stayed unmatched. Germline CDR1 reads SGHVS; CDR2 reads FNYEAQ. The length of the CDR3 is 16 residues. CDR3 residues: CASSFPGTGSGNTIYF. The CDR3 DNA reads as TGTGCCAGCAGCTTTCCCGGGACAGGGTCTGGAAACACCATATATTTT.

The chain couples TRBV24-1 to TRBJ2-3, with 13 bases identical to TRBD2. This CDR3 is built from 16 residues. Germline V lookup: CDR1 KGHDR, CDR2 SFDVKD. V shed 4 bases, J shed 6 bases, and the junction held 6 bases outside the gene matches. CDR3 region: CATSEVTSGRADTQYF. DNA for the CDR3: TGTGCCACCAGTGAGGTTACTAGCGGGAGGGCCGATACGCAGTATTTT.

This clonotype appeared a few times. The rearrangement links TRBV15 to TRBJ2-1; 9 bases are shared with TRBD2. CDR1 is LNHNV, CDR2 YYDKDF, per germline (reference sequence). CDR3 length equals 16 residues. V shed 0 bases and J 5 bases; nucleotides not matched to a gene: 5. The CDR3 DNA sequence: TGTGCCACCAGCAGAGATGCGGGAGGGCCCAACAATGAGCAGTTCTTC. Protein: CATSRDAGGPNNEQFF.

The V gene is TRBV9, the J gene TRBJ2-7; 7 nucleotides agree with TRBD1. CDR3 length equals 15 residues. V trimming: 0 bases; J trimming: 3 bases; junction bases outside the gene matches: 6. Germline CDR1 and CDR2: SGDLS and YYNGEE. CDR3 bases: TGTGCCAGCAGCGTAGCGGCTGGACAGGTCTACGAGCAGTACTTC. This translates into CASSVAAGQVYEQYF.

This clonotype was seen a handful of times. V usage is TRBV7-2 and J usage is TRBJ2-5; D remains ambiguous. Trimming left V 0 bases short and J 7 bases short, with 9 bases between. From germline, CDR1 is SGHTA and CDR2 FQGNSA. This CDR3 region has 13 residues. The CDR3 sequence: CASSLAVPGTQYF. The CDR3, as DNA: TGTGCCAGCAGCTTAGCGGTCCCCGGGACCCAGTACTTC.

The rearrangement uses TRBV12-3 or TRBV12-4 and TRBJ2-1, with a tentative D call TRBD1 (5 bases). The CDR3 sequence is 14 residues long. Trimming removed 2 bases at V and 6 bases at J, with 11 bases between. CDR3 nucleotide sequence: TGTGCCAGCAGTTTACAGGGTTGGTTCAATGAGCAGTTCTTC. This gives the protein CASSLQGWFNEQFF.

This clonotype was counted between two and nine times. The chain is built from TRBV20-1 and TRBJ2-3; TRBD1 matches 9 bases. Germline trimming cut 1 base from V and 2 bases from J; bases unmatched to any gene: 4. CDR1 is DFQATT, CDR2 SNEGSKA, per germline (reference sequence). The CDR3 runs to 15 residues. The DNA for the CDR3 is TGCAGTGCTAGAGGGGACAGGGTACCCACAGATACGCAGTATTTT. Protein sequence: CSARGDRVPTDTQYF.

The chain is built from TRBV5-1 and TRBJ2-5, with no clear D. Per the germline V gene, CDR1 is SGHRS and CDR2 is YFSETQ. The CDR3 consists of 17 residues. The V gene lost 0 bases and the J gene lost 4 bases, with 19 bases spanning the gap. CDR3 coding DNA: TGCGCCAGCAGCTTGGCCAAGGCTCCTAAACGAACAGAGACCCAGTACTTC. It codes for CASSLAKAPKRTETQYF.

This clonotype has a handful of counts. This rearrangement joins TRBV2 to TRBJ2-7, with TRBD2 matching over 10 bases. CDR3 length equals 15 residues. Germline lookup yields CDR1 SNHLY and CDR2 FYNNEI. Unmatched junction bases numbered 4, after V lost 2 bases and J lost 3 bases. As DNA, the CDR3 is TGTGCCAGCAGTGAACGTCTAGCGGGGGTCTACGAGCAGTACTTC. The encoded protein is CASSERLAGVYEQYF.

CDR3 protein: CASSGTDYGYTF. Here the CDR3 DNA reads TGTGCCTCGTCCGGGACAGACTATGGCTACACCTTC. The chain joins TRBV10-3 to TRBJ1-2; 7 bases match TRBD1. The J segment lost 3 bases and the V segment lost 11 bases, leaving 6 bases of the junction unmatched. CDR1 and CDR2 from the germline V gene are ENHRY and SYGVKD. The CDR3 loop spans 12 amino acids.

This clonotype was seen only a few times. V is TRBV27 and J is TRBJ2-1; 8 bases map to TRBD2. J was trimmed by 10 bases and V by 2 bases; bases with no gene match: 10. The CDR3 has 15 amino acids. Germline V lookup: CDR1 MNHEY, CDR2 SMNVEV (reference sequence). The CDR3 coding sequence is TGTGCCAGCAGTTTAAGATTAGCGGGACTTCGCGAGCAGTTCTTC. Its protein is CASSLRLAGLREQFF.

In its sample, this clonotype was seen a few times. The chain combines TRBV20-1 with TRBJ2-3; TRBD2 matches 8 bases. The CDR3 is made up of 15 amino acids. CDR1 is DFQATT and CDR2 is SNEGSKA in the germline V gene (reference sequence). With V trimmed by 1 base and J by 5 bases, 8 bases remained unmatched. The CDR3 sequence: CSARGGPGGGDTQYF. The CDR3 region has the DNA TGCAGTGCTAGAGGAGGGCCGGGAGGGGGAGATACGCAGTATTTT.

The chain employs TRBV5-5 and TRBJ1-6; D perhaps matches TRBD1 (5 bases). CDR3 size: 14 residues. Germline V CDR1 and CDR2: SGHKS, YYEKEE (reference sequence). V lost 4 bases and J lost 5, with 10 bases in between. CDR3 nucleotide sequence: TGTGCCAGCAGCCGGGGGAGGGATAATTCACCCCTCCACTTT. Its protein is CASSRGRDNSPLHF.

This clonotype was seen more than once but under ten times. The chain has TRBV6-5 and TRBJ2-3; 8 bases are a match to TRBD1. V trimming: 2 bases; J trimming: 4 bases; junction bases outside the gene matches: 8. Germline V gives CDR1 MNHEY, CDR2 SVGAGI. The CDR3 contains 16 residues. CDR3 amino acids: CASSYLAGQGSDTQYF. The CDR3 coding sequence is TGTGCCAGCAGTTACCTTGCTGGACAGGGTTCAGATACGCAGTATTTT.

The chain couples TRBV29-1 to TRBJ2-7; TRBD1 is a possible D gene (6 bases). The V gene lost 6 bases and the J gene lost 3 bases, with 12 bases spanning the gap. CDR3 length equals 12 residues. Germline loops: CDR1 SQVTM, CDR2 ANQGSEA. The CDR3 DNA reads as TGCAGCGTCTCCGGACAGTTCTACGAGCAGTACTTC. Translated: CSVSGQFYEQYF.

The chain employs TRBV6-5 and TRBJ1-2, with D possibly TRBD1 on 5 matching bases. The CDR3 has 17 amino acids. CDR1 is MNHEY and CDR2 is SVGAGI in the germline V gene. V lost 0 bases, J lost 4 bases, and 18 bases lay in between. The CDR3 is CASSYSARAQWGYGYTF. The DNA of the CDR3 is TGTGCCAGCAGTTACTCGGCCAGGGCCCAATGGGGCTATGGCTACACCTTC.